The 13 T cell receptor beta chains listed next were all sequenced from one sample in a study of CD8+CD57+ T cells in acquired aplastic anemia. CDR3 and TCR beta VDJ profiling relied on a genomic DNA template. Using its own MiXCR run on the reads, TCRdb lists one record per CDR3 protein. The table records roughly 200,000 distinct CDR3 sequences, around 60% of them present only once. Sequencing used sorted CD4+, CD8+, or CD8+CD57+ T cells (not recorded which) from PBMCs. These receptors originate from a human donor in good health.

CDR3 in amino acids: CSGKSGNTIYF. In DNA, the CDR3 is TGCAGCGGAAAGTCTGGAAACACCATATATTTT. The V call is TRBV29-1, the J call TRBJ1-3; D unclear. This CDR3 contains 11 residues. Germline V gene data show CDR1 as SQVTM and CDR2 as ANQGSEA. Trimming stripped 7 bases from V and 1 base from J, with 5 bases between.

This clonotype appeared many times. The V call is TRBV7-9, the J call TRBJ2-1, with 7 positions matching TRBD1. Germline assignment: CDR1 SEHNR and CDR2 FQNEAQ (reference sequence). The CDR3 is 12 residues long. The V gene end was trimmed by 7 bases and the J gene end by 4 bases; junction bases not matched to a gene: 1. The CDR3 bases are TGTGCCAGCACGGGACAGTACAATGAGCAGTTCTTC. Protein product: CASTGQYNEQFF.

This clonotype was seen at least ten times. The gene calls are TRBV6-5 and TRBJ2-6, with D tentatively TRBD2 (5 bases). Germline CDR1 and CDR2: MNHEY and SVGAGI. V was trimmed by 4 bases and J by 1 base, leaving 11 bases between them. The CDR3 covers 16 residues. CDR3 loop: CASSWSLGSGANVLTF. Here the CDR3 DNA reads TGTGCCAGCAGTTGGTCACTAGGATCTGGGGCCAACGTCCTGACTTTC.

A word on this clonotype: Given a much more abundant clone one base away, this may be a read error. J is TRBJ2-1 and V is TRBV20-1; 8 bases fit TRBD2. The J call may be faulty, since TRBJ2-7 better matches the DNA end. The CDR3 is made up of 19 amino acids. Germline CDR1 is DFQATT and CDR2 is SNEGSKA (reference sequence). The CDR3 region has the DNA TGCAGTGCTAGAGTATGGACTAGCCCTGCGGGGAGCTCCTACAATGAGCAGTACTTC. Translation: CSARVWTSPAGSSYNEQYF.

This clonotype has only a few counts. The chain combines TRBV7-9 with TRBJ1-1; tentatively, D is TRBD1 (6 bases). Trimming cost V 5 bases and J 7 bases, with 17 bases left between them. Germline V gives CDR1 SEHNR, CDR2 FQNEAQ (reference sequence). There are 14 residues in the CDR3. DNA of the CDR3: TGTGCCAGCAGCCTAGAGCCGGGGGCTAGTGAAGCTTTCTTT. This gives the protein CASSLEPGASEAFF.

Of note for this clonotype: The CDR3 carries no conserved terminal phenylalanine or tryptophan, so it likely arises from a read error. The rearrangement joins TRBV7-9 to TRBJ1-1, with TRBD1 matching over 10 bases. Germline-derived CDR1 and CDR2 are SEHNR and FQNEAQ (reference sequence). This CDR3 comprises 13 residues. The CDR3 region is CASTGQGDTEAFS. The DNA of the CDR3 is TGTGCCAGCACCGGACAGGGGGACACTGAGGCTTTCTCT.

The rearrangement uses TRBV7-6 and TRBJ2-1; no clear D. V was trimmed by 1 base and J by 10 bases, leaving 17 bases between them. Germline V lookup: CDR1 SGHVS, CDR2 FNYEAQ. The length of the CDR3 is 15 residues. DNA for the CDR3: TGTGCCAGCAGCTTAGGAACGAGCCGTATGGGAGAGCAGTTCTTC. It specifies CASSLGTSRMGEQFF.

V gene TRBV11-3 combines with J gene TRBJ2-7; 7 nucleotides line up with TRBD1. In germline, CDR1 is SGHNT, CDR2 YENEEA. This CDR3 region has 14 residues. The junction had 9 bases not matched to a gene; V was cut back by 5 bases and J by 5 bases. The chain's CDR3 is CASSHPGQSHEQYF. The CDR3 DNA follows: TGTGCCAGCAGCCACCCGGGACAGAGCCACGAGCAGTACTTC.

The rearrangement links TRBV10-3 to TRBJ2-7, with 7 nucleotides matching TRBD1. Per the germline V gene, CDR1 is ENHRY and CDR2 is SYGVKD. There are 14 residues in the CDR3. The J segment lost 3 bases and the V segment lost 4 bases, leaving 6 bases of the junction unmatched. The CDR3 nucleotides read TGTGCCATCAGTGTCGGAAACAGGGGCTACGAGCAGTACTTC. It encodes CAISVGNRGYEQYF.

The V and J genes are TRBV24-1 and TRBJ2-2; D unclear. The V end lost 9 bases, the J end lost 7 bases, and 5 bases lay between the germline ends. Germline assignment: CDR1 KGHDR and CDR2 SFDVKD. There are 10 residues in the CDR3. CDR3 region: CATASGELFF. The CDR3, as DNA: TGTGCCACCGCTAGCGGGGAGCTGTTTTTT.

Only a few counts were recorded for this clonotype. The DNA for the CDR3 is TGTGCCAGCAGATACCAGGGTCAGGTTGGCCCAGACTATGGCTACACCTTC. It encodes CASRYQGQVGPDYGYTF. V usage is TRBV28 and J usage is TRBJ1-2; a possible D gene is TRBD1 (5 bases). Germline CDR1 and CDR2: MDHEN and SYDVKM. The ends were cut back, 6 bases at V and 3 bases at J, with 23 bases in the middle. The CDR3 consists of 17 residues.

The chain recombines TRBV7-4 with TRBJ2-5, with D possibly called TRBD1 or TRBD2 (6 bases each). Looked up from germline, CDR1 is SGHVT and CDR2 is SQSDAQ. The CDR3 is 17 residues long. Trimming removed 4 bases at V and 0 bases at J, with 18 bases between. CDR3 region: CASSSAWGAEHQETQYF. In DNA, the CDR3 is TGTGCCAGCAGCTCCGCCTGGGGGGCCGAACACCAAGAGACCCAGTACTTC.

The rearrangement uses TRBV20-1 and TRBJ2-3; 11 bases map to TRBD2. The CDR3 spans 13 residues. Germline V gene data show CDR1 as DFQATT and CDR2 as SNEGSKA (reference sequence). V lost 4 bases and J lost 5; bases outside the gene matches: 2. The CDR3: CSATTSGIDTQYF. Written as DNA, the CDR3 is TGCAGTGCTACGACTAGCGGGATAGATACGCAGTATTTT.